These 25 T cell receptor beta chains were sequenced from one sample in a study of PD-1 blockade in classical Hodgkin lymphoma. All trial patients relapsed after autologous stem cell transplantation. Negative selection with magnetic separation was used to purify CD4+ T cells from thawed PBMCs. TCRdb's table, derived via immunoSEQ multiplex PCR, lists solely in-frame clones and lacks some. Seen here are about 12,000 clones, roughly 80% observed once, and the top ten hold more than 1.5%. Sequences were derived from CD4+ T cells from blood, sampled at baseline. Source of these receptors: a human donor with classical Hodgkin lymphoma.

The gene calls are TRBV7-3 and TRBJ1-6, with a possible D match to TRBD1 (6 bases). CDR3 size: 13 residues. CDR1 SGHTA and CDR2 FQGTGA come from the germline V gene. V was cut by 2 bases and J by 14 bases, with 13 bases left in between. This CDR3 reads CASSLQAGETLHF. The CDR3 coding sequence is TGTGCCAGCAGCTTACAGGCAGGGGAAACCCTCCACTTT.

The table lists this clone with a few counts. The chain uses TRBV30 and TRBJ1-3; 8 positions agree with TRBD1. This CDR3 comprises 14 residues. V was clipped by 8 bases and J by 1 base; unmatched bases: 7. Germline CDR1 reads GTSNPN; CDR2 reads SVGIG (reference sequence). CDR3 nucleotides: TGTGCCAGAAAACAGGGGGGATCTGGAAACACCATATATTTT. Protein product: CARKQGGSGNTIYF.

This clone came up once. This chain connects TRBV9 to TRBJ2-5; D may be TRBD2 (6 bases). This CDR3 has 14 amino acids. Germline V gene lookup returns CDR1 SGDLS and CDR2 YYNGEE. Trimming took off 4 bases at V and 7 bases at J, with 17 bases between the two ends. CDR3 sequence (DNA): TGTGCCAGCAGCCTTGGTCGGCGGGGTGCGACCCAGTACTTC. Its translation is CASSLGRRGATQYF.

The rearrangement joins TRBV7-9 to TRBJ1-4; tentatively, D is TRBD1 (6 bases). Looked up from germline, CDR1 is SEHNR and CDR2 is FQNEAQ (reference sequence). The V and J ends lost 5 bases and 5 bases respectively, with 15 bases between them. The CDR3 extends over 15 amino acids. CDR3 coding DNA: TGTGCCAGCAGCACGCAGGGGAAGGAAAATGAAAAACTGTTTTTT. Its protein is CASSTQGKENEKLFF.

This clone was recorded only once. The chain employs TRBV5-1 and TRBJ2-7; D is undetermined. The germline V gene encodes CDR1 SGHRS and CDR2 YFSETQ. The CDR3 totals 14 residues. Trimming removed 0 bases at V and 2 bases at J, with 9 bases between. The CDR3 bases are TGCGCCAGCAGCTTGGTGCAGCCTCCCTACGAGCAGTACTTC. Translating it yields CASSLVQPPYEQYF.

The V call is TRBV2, the J call TRBJ1-5; 9 bases fit TRBD1. Per the germline V gene, CDR1 is SNHLY and CDR2 is FYNNEI. The CDR3 has 14 amino acids. The trim removed 6 bases at V and 6 bases at J, leaving 6 bases unmatched. The CDR3 spells CASRLQGATQPQHF. The CDR3 DNA is TGTGCCAGCAGACTACAGGGGGCAACTCAGCCCCAGCATTTT.

This chain uses TRBV5-3 with TRBJ2-2; 10 bases match TRBD2. TRBV5-3 is an open reading frame whose function is uncertain. V shed 0 bases and J 1 base; nucleotides not matched to a gene: 6. The CDR3 is 18 amino acids. CDR3 protein: CARSLDGLAGENTGELFF. Here the CDR3 DNA reads TGTGCCAGAAGCTTGGACGGGCTAGCGGGGGAGAACACCGGGGAGCTGTTTTTT.

The V call is TRBV11-2, the J call TRBJ2-7; a weak D match, TRBD1 (5 bases). Germline CDR1 is SGHAT and CDR2 is FQNNGV. V dropped 0 bases and J dropped 3 bases, with 9 bases sitting between them. This CDR3 has 14 amino acids. The CDR3 spells CASSLDVRGYEQYF. CDR3 in DNA: TGTGCCAGCAGCTTAGATGTAAGGGGCTACGAGCAGTACTTC. Drawing the rest from reference TRBV11-2 and TRBJ2-7, the complete variable domain is EAGVAQSPRYKIIEKRQSVAFWCNPISGHATLYWYQQILGQGPKLLIQFQNNGVVDDSQLPKDRFSAERLKGVDSTLKIQPAKLEDSAVYLCASSLDVRGYEQYFGPGTRLTVT.

The rearrangement joins TRBV2 to TRBJ1-1; 10 positions match TRBD1. The CDR3 extends over 12 amino acids. The J segment lost 11 bases and the V segment lost 7 bases, leaving 7 bases of the junction unmatched. Germline V gives CDR1 SNHLY, CDR2 FYNNEI. The CDR3 spells CASTNRQGAAFF. The CDR3 nucleotides read TGTGCCAGCACCAATAGACAGGGGGCGGCTTTCTTT.

This rearrangement joins TRBV4-1 to TRBJ1-1; 11 bases match TRBD1. The CDR3 has 14 amino acids. Germline V gene lookup returns CDR1 MGHRA and CDR2 YSYEKL. V shed 5 bases and J 2 bases; nucleotides not matched to a gene: 1. Here the CDR3 reads CASSGQGANTEAFF. The CDR3 bases are TGCGCCAGCAGCGGACAGGGGGCTAACACTGAAGCTTTCTTT.

This sequence joins TRBV19 and TRBJ2-3, with D maybe TRBD2 (5 bases). Looked up from germline, CDR1 is LNHDA and CDR2 is SQIVND (reference sequence). Between the trimmed V and J ends, which lost 6 bases and 6 bases, there was a span of 10 bases. The CDR3 sequence is 12 residues long. CDR3 coding DNA: TGTGCCAGTAGCCTCAGAGGGGATACGCAGTATTTT. Translated: CASSLRGDTQYF.

V gene TRBV4-3 combines with J gene TRBJ2-2; TRBD1 might be the D (6 bases). CDR1 is LGHNA and CDR2 is YSLEER in the germline V gene. The length of the CDR3 is 16 residues. V was shortened by 1 base and J by 5 bases, with 14 bases between the two germline ends. The CDR3 DNA sequence: TGCGCCAGCAGCCAAGGTCCTGGACAGTGGACCGGGGAGCTGTTTTTT. Translated: CASSQGPGQWTGELFF.

The genes are TRBV10-1 and TRBJ2-5; D call uncertain. The CDR3 totals 13 residues. V was cut by 4 bases and J by 5 bases, with 11 bases left in between. CDR1 is WNHNN and CDR2 is SYGVQD in the germline V gene (reference sequence). In DNA form, the CDR3 reads TGCGCCAGCAGTGTAGGCAGGCTGGAGACCCAGTACTTC. Translating it yields CASSVGRLETQYF.

The chain is built from TRBV7-8 and TRBJ1-2; 11 bases map to TRBD1. The V segment lost 5 bases and the J segment 8 bases; nucleotides outside the gene matches: 7. Germline V lookup: CDR1 SGHVS, CDR2 FQNEAQ. The CDR3 totals 14 residues. CDR3 nucleotide sequence: TGTGCCAGCAGCCCAGGACAGGGGGCGCGGGGCTACACCTTC. As protein: CASSPGQGARGYTF.

This chain connects TRBV7-2 to TRBJ2-2; 7 nucleotides match TRBD1. The V segment lost 6 bases and the J segment 0 bases; nucleotides outside the gene matches: 4. The CDR3 is 15 amino acids. Germline CDR1 and CDR2: SGHTA and FQGNSA. The DNA for the CDR3 is TGTGCCAGCAGAAAAGACAGGGCGAACACCGGGGAGCTGTTTTTT. Encoded protein: CASRKDRANTGELFF.

The rearrangement links TRBV4-2 to TRBJ1-5; D is perhaps TRBD1 (5 bases). CDR3 length equals 15 residues. Germline lookup yields CDR1 LGHNA and CDR2 YNFKEQ. Trimming took 1 base from V and 0 from J, leaving 7 bases between them. CDR3 DNA: TGTGCCAGCAGCCAAGGGGGGTATAGCAATCAGCCCCAGCATTTT. Its protein product is CASSQGGYSNQPQHF.

The genes are TRBV11-2 and TRBJ2-2, with TRBD2 identical over 11 bases. The length of the CDR3 is 16 residues. The junction had 8 bases not matched to a gene; V was cut back by 4 bases and J by 7 bases. Per germline, CDR1 SGHAT and CDR2 FQNNGV. The CDR3 is CASSYLAGGFGGELFF. CDR3 coding DNA: TGTGCCAGCAGCTATCTAGCGGGGGGCTTTGGCGGGGAGCTGTTTTTT.

The chain combines TRBV25-1 with TRBJ1-6, with D unresolved. V was shortened by 11 bases and J by 8 bases, with 13 bases between the two germline ends. CDR3 length: 12 residues. Germline assignment: CDR1 MGHDK and CDR2 SYGVNS. In DNA form, the CDR3 reads TGTGCCTCGGGAGGGCTCTATTCACCCCTCCACTTT. Amino acids: CASGGLYSPLHF. Using reference TRBV25-1 and TRBJ1-6 for the parts outside the CDR3, the full variable domain is EADIYQTPRYLVIGTGKKITLECSQTMGHDKMYWYQQDPGMELHLIHYSYGVNSTEKGDLSSESTVSRIRTEHFPLTLESARPSHTSQYLCASGGLYSPLHFGNGTRLTVT.

The genes are TRBV5-1 and TRBJ1-1; TRBD1 might be the D (6 bases). Germline V gene lookup returns CDR1 SGHRS and CDR2 YFSETQ. V was trimmed by 5 bases and J by 0 bases, leaving 14 bases between them. This CDR3 has 15 amino acids. CDR3 DNA: TGCGCCAGCAGTTGGGGAGGGGGAATGAACACTGAAGCTTTCTTT. It translates to CASSWGGGMNTEAFF.

The rearrangement joins TRBV27 to TRBJ2-5; D unresolved. Germline V gene sequence: CDR1 MNHEY, CDR2 SMNVEV (reference sequence). Trimming cost V 6 bases and J 3 bases, with 26 bases left between them. This CDR3 has 18 amino acids. The CDR3 DNA follows: TGTGCCAGCAGCCGGTACATGGAGCCTGGAAATCGAAAAGAGACCCAGTACTTC. This codes for CASSRYMEPGNRKETQYF.

The genes are TRBV2 and TRBJ2-7; D is unresolved. The length of the CDR3 is 14 residues. Trimming shortened V by 1 base and J by 1 base, and 8 bases separated the two germline ends. CDR1 is SNHLY, CDR2 FYNNEI, per germline. This CDR3 reads CASSEGHPSYEQYF. Written as DNA, the CDR3 is TGTGCCAGCAGTGAAGGACATCCATCCTACGAGCAGTACTTC. The variable domain in full, with the rest retrieved from reference TRBV2 and TRBJ2-7, is EPEVTQTPSHQVTQMGQEVILRCVPISNHLYFYWYRQILGQKVEFLVSFYNNEISEKSEIFDDQFSVERPDGSNFTLKIRSTKLEDSAMYFCASSEGHPSYEQYFGPGTRLTVT.

This clone came up once. The rearrangement joins TRBV5-5 to TRBJ1-1; D gene uncertain. The germline CDR1 and CDR2 sequences are SGHKS and YYEKEE (reference sequence). This CDR3 has 13 amino acids. Deletions cut 6 bases from V and 0 bases from J, with 9 bases between. The DNA of the CDR3 is TGTGCCAGCATTGGGAACCTGAACACTGAAGCTTTCTTT. Translation: CASIGNLNTEAFF. Looking up the rest from reference TRBV5-5 and TRBJ1-1 gives the full variable domain: DAGVTQSPTHLIKTRGQQVTLRCSPISGHKSVSWYQQVLGQGPQFIFQYYEKEERGRGNFPDRFSARQFPNYSSELNVNALLLGDSALYLCASIGNLNTEAFFGQGTRLTVV.

As DNA, the CDR3 is TGTGCCAGCAGGAGTTATGCGTGGGGGGCCGGCACCGGGGAGCTGTTTTTT. It encodes CASRSYAWGAGTGELFF. The chain combines TRBV4-2 with TRBJ2-2; D might be TRBD1 or TRBD2, each matching 6 bases. The CDR3 spans 17 residues. The germline gives CDR1 LGHNA, CDR2 YNFKEQ. Trimming left V 6 bases short and J 4 bases short, with 21 bases between.

The chain carries TRBV5-6 and TRBJ1-4; D is unresolved. This CDR3 comprises 14 residues. Trimming shortened V by 0 bases and J by 8 bases, and 11 bases separated the two germline ends. Germline CDR1 is SGHDT and CDR2 is YYEEEE. The CDR3 sequence is CASSLVGFEEKLFF. The CDR3 DNA is TGTGCCAGCAGCTTGGTAGGGTTTGAGGAAAAACTGTTTTTT. The full variable domain, with the rest looked up from reference TRBV5-6 and TRBJ1-4, is DAGVTQSPTHLIKTRGQQVTLRCSPKSGHDTVSWYQQALGQGPQFIFQYYEEEERQRGNFPDRFSGHQFPNYSSELNVNALLLGDSALYLCASSLVGFEEKLFFGSGTQLSVL.

The CDR3 bases are TGTGCCAGCTCACCAGGGTCGAACTATGGCTACACCTTC. Its translation is CASSPGSNYGYTF. This sequence joins TRBV18 and TRBJ1-2; no clear D. The germline gives CDR1 KGHSH, CDR2 LQKENI. CDR3 length: 13 amino acids. The V end was cut by 2 bases, the J end by 2 bases, with 6 bases between.